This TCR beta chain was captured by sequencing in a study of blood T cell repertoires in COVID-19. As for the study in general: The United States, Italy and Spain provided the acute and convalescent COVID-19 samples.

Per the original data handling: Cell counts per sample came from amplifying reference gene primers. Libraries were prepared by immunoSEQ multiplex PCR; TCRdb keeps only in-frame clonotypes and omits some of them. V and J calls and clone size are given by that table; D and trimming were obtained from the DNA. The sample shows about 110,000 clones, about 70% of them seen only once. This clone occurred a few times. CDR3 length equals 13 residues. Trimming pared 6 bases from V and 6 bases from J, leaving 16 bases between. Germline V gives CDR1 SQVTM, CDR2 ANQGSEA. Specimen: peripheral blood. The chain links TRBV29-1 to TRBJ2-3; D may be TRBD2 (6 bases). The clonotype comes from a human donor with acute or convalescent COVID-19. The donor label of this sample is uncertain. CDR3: CSVQTRLVDTQYF. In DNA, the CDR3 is TGCAGCGTCCAAACTCGACTAGTTGATACGCAGTATTTT.